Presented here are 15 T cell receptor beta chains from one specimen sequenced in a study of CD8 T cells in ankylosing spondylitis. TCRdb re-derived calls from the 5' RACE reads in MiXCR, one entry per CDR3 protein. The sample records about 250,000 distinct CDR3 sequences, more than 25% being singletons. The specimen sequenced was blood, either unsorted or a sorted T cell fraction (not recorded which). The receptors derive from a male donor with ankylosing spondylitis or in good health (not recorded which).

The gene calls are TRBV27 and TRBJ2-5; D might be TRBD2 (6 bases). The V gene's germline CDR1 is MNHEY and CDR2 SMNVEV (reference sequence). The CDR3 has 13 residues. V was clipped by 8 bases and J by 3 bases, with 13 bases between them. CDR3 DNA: TGTGCCAGCGGCCCGACTAGAGAAGAGACCCAGTACTTC. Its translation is CASGPTREETQYF.

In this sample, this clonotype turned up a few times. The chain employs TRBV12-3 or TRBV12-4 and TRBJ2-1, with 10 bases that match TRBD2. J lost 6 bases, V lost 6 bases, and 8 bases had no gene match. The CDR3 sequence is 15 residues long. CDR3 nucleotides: TGTGCCAGCAGCCTACTAGCGGGGCAACTCAATGAGCAGTTCTTC. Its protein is CASSLLAGQLNEQFF.

CDR3 DNA sequence: TGTGCCAGCAGCGGCGGGGGGGGTTGGTCCTACAATGAGCAGTTCTTC. This sequence encodes CASSGGGGWSYNEQFF. V is TRBV6-1 and J is TRBJ2-1, with 9 bases aligning to TRBD2. The CDR3 consists of 16 residues. V trimming: 6 bases; J trimming: 1 base; junction bases outside the gene matches: 7. Germline assignment: CDR1 MNHNS and CDR2 SASEGT.

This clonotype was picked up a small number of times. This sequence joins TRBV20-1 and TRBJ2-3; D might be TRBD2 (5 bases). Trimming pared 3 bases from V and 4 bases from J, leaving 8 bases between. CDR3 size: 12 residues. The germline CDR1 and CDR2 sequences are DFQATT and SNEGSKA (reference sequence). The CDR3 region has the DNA TGCAGTGCTAGCCTGGGAGCAGATACGCAGTATTTT. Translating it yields CSASLGADTQYF.

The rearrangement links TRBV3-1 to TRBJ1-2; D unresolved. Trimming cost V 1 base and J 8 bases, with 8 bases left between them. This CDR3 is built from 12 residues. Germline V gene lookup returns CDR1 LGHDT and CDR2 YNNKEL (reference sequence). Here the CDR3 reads CASSQVDGGYTF. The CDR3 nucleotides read TGTGCCAGCAGCCAAGTAGACGGGGGCTACACCTTC.

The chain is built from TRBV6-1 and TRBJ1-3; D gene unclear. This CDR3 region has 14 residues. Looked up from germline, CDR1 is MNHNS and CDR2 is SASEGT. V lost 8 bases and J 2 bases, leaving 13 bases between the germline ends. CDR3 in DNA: TGTGCCAGCCGGGTCACCCAGGCTGGAAACACCATATATTTT. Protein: CASRVTQAGNTIYF.

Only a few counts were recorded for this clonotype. CDR3 sequence: CASSLVRRLEQFF. In nucleotides, the CDR3 is TGTGCCAGCAGCTTAGTTCGCCGACTTGAGCAGTTCTTC. The genes are TRBV13 and TRBJ2-1; the D is unclear. Trimming left V 1 base short and J 9 bases short, with 10 bases between. Germline assignment: CDR1 PRHDT and CDR2 FYEKMQ (reference sequence). CDR3 size: 13 residues.

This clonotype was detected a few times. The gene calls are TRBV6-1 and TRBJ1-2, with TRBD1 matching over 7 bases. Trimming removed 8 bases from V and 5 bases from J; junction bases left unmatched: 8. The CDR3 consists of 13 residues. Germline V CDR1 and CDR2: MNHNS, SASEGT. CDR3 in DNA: TGTGCCAGCCATGACCGGGACAGATATGGCTACACCTTC. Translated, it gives CASHDRDRYGYTF.

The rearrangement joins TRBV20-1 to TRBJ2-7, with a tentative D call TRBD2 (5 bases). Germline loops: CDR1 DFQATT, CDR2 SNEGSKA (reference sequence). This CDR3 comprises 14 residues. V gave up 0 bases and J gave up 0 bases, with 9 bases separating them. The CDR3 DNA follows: TGCAGTGCTAGAGATATAGAGGGCTCCTACGAGCAGTACTTC. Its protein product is CSARDIEGSYEQYF.

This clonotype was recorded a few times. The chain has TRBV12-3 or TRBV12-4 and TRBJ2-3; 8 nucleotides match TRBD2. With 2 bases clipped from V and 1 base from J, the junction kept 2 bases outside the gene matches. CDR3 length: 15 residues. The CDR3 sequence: CASSLWRGGTDTQYF. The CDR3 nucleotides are TGTGCCAGCAGTTTATGGCGGGGGGGCACAGATACGCAGTATTTT.

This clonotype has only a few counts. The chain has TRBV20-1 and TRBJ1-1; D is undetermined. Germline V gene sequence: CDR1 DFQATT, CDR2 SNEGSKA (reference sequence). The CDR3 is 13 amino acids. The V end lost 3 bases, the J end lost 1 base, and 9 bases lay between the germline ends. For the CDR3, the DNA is TGCAGTGCTAGGTCACTCTCGAACACTGAAGCTTTCTTT. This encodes CSARSLSNTEAFF.

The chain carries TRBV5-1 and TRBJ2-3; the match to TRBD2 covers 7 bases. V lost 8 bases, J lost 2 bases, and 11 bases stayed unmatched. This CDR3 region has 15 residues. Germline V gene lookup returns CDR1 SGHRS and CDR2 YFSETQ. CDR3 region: CASQTTGGITDTQYF. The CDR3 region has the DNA TGCGCCAGTCAAACCACCGGGGGGATCACAGATACGCAGTATTTT.

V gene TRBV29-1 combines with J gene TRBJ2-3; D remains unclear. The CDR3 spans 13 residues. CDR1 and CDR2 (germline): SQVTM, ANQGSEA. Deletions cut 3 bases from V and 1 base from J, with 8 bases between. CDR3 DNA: TGCAGCGTTGATCAGACGGGCACAGATACGCAGTATTTT. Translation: CSVDQTGTDTQYF.

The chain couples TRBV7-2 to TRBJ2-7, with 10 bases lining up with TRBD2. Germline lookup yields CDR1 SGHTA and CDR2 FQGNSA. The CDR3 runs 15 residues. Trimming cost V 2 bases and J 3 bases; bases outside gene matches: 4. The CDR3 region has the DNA TGTGCCAGCAGCTTAACTAGCGGGACGAACTACGAGCAGTACTTC. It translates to CASSLTSGTNYEQYF.

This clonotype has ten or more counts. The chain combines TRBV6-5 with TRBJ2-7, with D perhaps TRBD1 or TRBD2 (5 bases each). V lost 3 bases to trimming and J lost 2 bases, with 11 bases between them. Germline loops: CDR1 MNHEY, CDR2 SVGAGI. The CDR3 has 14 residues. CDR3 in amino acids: CASSYSGPPYEQYF. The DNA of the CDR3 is TGTGCCAGCAGTTATTCGGGGCCCCCCTACGAGCAGTACTTC.